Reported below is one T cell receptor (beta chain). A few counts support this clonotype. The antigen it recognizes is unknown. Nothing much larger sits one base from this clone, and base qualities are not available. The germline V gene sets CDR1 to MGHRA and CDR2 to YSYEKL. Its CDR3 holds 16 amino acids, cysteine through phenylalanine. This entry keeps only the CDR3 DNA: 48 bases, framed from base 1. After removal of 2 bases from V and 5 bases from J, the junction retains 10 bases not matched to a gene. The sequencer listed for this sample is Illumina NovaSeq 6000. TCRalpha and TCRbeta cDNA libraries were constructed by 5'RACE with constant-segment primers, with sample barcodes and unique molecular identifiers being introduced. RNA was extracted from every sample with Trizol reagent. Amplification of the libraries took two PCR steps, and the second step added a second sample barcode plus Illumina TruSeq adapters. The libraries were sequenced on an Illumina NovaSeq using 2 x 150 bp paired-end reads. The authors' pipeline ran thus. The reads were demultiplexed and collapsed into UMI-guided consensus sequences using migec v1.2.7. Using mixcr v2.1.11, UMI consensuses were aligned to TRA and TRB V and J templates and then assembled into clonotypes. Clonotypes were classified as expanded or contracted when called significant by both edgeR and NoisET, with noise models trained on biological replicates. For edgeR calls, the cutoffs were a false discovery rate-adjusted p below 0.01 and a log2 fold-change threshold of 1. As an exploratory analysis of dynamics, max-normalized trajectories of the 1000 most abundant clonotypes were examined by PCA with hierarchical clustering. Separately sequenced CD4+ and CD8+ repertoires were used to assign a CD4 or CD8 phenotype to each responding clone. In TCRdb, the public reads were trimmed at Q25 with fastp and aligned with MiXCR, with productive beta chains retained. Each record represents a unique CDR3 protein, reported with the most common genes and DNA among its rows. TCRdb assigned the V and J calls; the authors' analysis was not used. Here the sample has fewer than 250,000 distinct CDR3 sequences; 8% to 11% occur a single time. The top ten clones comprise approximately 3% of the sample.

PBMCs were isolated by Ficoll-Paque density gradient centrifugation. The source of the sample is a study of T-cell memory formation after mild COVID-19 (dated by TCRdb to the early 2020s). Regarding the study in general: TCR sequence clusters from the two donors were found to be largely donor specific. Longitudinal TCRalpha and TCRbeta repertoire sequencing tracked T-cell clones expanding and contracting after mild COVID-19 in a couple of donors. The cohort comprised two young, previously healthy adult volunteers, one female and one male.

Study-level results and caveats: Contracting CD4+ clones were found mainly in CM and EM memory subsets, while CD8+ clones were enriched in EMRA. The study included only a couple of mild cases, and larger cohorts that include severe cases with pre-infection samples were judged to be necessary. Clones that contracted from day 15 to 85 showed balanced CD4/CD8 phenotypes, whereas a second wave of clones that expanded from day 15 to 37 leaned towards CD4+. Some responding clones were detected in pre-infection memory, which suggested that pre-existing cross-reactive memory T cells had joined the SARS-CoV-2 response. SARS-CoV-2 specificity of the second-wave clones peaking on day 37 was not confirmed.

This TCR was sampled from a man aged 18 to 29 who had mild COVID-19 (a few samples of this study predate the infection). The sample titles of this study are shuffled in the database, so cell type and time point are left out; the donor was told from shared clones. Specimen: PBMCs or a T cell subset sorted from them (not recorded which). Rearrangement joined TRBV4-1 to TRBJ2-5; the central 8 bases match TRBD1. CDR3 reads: CASSQLSQGAYETQYF. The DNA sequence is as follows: TGCGCCAGCAGCCAATTGAGCCAGGGGGCTTATGAGACCCAGTACTTC.